Sequencing of this TCR beta chain was carried out in a study of identical twins. The study, taken as a whole, reports: Because invariant MAIT and iNKT cells could be present, zero-insertion analyses could be partly confounded.

TCRdb fed the 5' RACE reads into MiXCR, producing one record per CDR3 protein. Found here are about 530,000 distinct CDR3 sequences, approximately 20% of them singletons; the top ten hold 0.4% to 0.6%. This CDR3 is built from 17 residues. V lost 4 bases, J lost 6 bases, and 13 bases stayed unmatched. CDR1 and CDR2 (germline): MNHEY, SMNVEV (reference sequence). Remarks on this clonotype: Its specificity is unknown.

The same sample was also used in a study of yellow fever vaccine responses in identical twins.

Sequencing was done on a sample of CD4+ T cells sorted from blood. V gene TRBV27 combines with J gene TRBJ2-1, with TRBD2 matching 9 bases. The receptor was isolated from a woman aged 18 to 35 in good health. Written as DNA, the CDR3 is TGTGCCAGCAGTTCGCCCCCTTCTGCGGGAGGGCCCAATGAGCAGTTCTTC. Translated: CASSSPPSAGGPNEQFF.